The entry below describes one TCR beta chain. Profiling relied on immunoSEQ multiplex PCR, and the TCRdb table lists in-frame clones only, not all of them. The data contain roughly 180,000 clones, around 78% of them singletons. Cohorts were determined from participant-reported clinical history. Cohort 3 recovery required two negative PCRs, clearance, or symptom resolution. The data originate from a study of blood T cell repertoires in COVID-19. Study background: The United States, Italy and Spain supplied acute and convalescent COVID-19 samples. Sources were T cells, B-cell-depleted T cells, or PBMCs; the material itself was cDNA or gDNA.

Material for sequencing was PBMCs or T cells enriched from blood (not recorded which). The TCR comes from a woman aged 45-60 years who had recovered from COVID-19.

The CDR3 protein is CASSFSRGTTEAFF. CDR3 in DNA: TGTGCCAGCAGTTTCTCCAGGGGGACCACTGAAGCTTTCTTT. The V and J genes are TRBV28 and TRBJ1-1, with 7 positions matching TRBD1. The CDR3 runs to 14 residues. Germline CDR1 MDHEN, CDR2 SYDVKM. Trimming at V came to 3 bases and at J to 4 bases, leaving 5 bases not matched to a gene.